Sequencing of this T cell receptor beta chain was carried out in a study of immune evolution from preneoplasia to lung adenocarcinoma. H&E slides confirmed each diagnosis, reviewed by two pathologists independently. Macro-dissection enriched premalignant or tumor cells before nucleic acid extraction. Overall study findings and caveats: Highest clonality occurred in KRAS-mutant, not EGFR-mutant or double wild-type, nodules.

In regard to this clone: Its antigen is not identified.

This table comes from immunoSEQ multiplex PCR, and its TCRdb copy is limited to in-frame clones, with some not included. The table has some 9,900 clones, around 78% seen once. The specimen sequenced was FFPE minimally invasive lung adenocarcinoma tissue. The clonotype comes from a person in their 70s with lung adenocarcinoma.

The CDR3 region is CASSFWAGGGYTF. CDR3 sequence (DNA): TGTGCCAGCAGTTTCTGGGCAGGGGGCGGCTACACCTTC. This chain connects TRBV27 to TRBJ1-2; TRBD1 aligns across 8 bases. The CDR3 consists of 13 residues. The trim removed 3 bases at V and 8 bases at J, leaving 5 bases unmatched. Per germline, CDR1 MNHEY and CDR2 SMNVEV (reference sequence).